Listed below are T cell receptor beta chains from one sample, sequenced in a study of blood T cell repertoires in COVID-19. Assay used: immunoSEQ multiplex PCR; TCRdb lists only in-frame clones, some missing. The sample includes about 60,000 clones, 65% to 85% of them seen just once. Sequencing was done on a sample of peripheral blood. The receptors come from a human donor in a cohort sampled during active COVID-19. Each CDR3 is given with its conserved first and last residue. D genes are given only for firm matches. The size entry is marked missing in some rows and otherwise reads once, few, many or a size class.

V gene	clone size	J gene	D gene	CDR3 protein	CDR3 DNA
TRBV5-4	.	TRBJ2-5	TRBD1	CASSIRDRGETQYF	TGTGCCAGCAGTATCCGGGACAGGGGCGAGACCCAGTACTTC
TRBV5-4	few	TRBJ1-6	.	CASSLGSGIGTSPLHF	TGTGCCAGCAGCTTGGGCAGCGGGATCGGTACTTCACCCCTCCACTTT
TRBV5-1	.	TRBJ1-4	TRBD1	CASRTGGGNEKLFF	TGCGCCAGCAGAACAGGGGGCGGGAATGAAAAACTGTTTTTT
TRBV11-2	.	TRBJ1-2	.	CASSSLFRMGAEDYGYTF	TGTGCCAGCAGCTCCCTCTTCCGGATGGGGGCAGAAGACTATGGCTACACCTTC
TRBV30	.	TRBJ2-2	TRBD2	CAWSVPPGLGRAGELFF	TGTGCCTGGAGTGTTCCCCCGGGACTAGGTAGGGCCGGGGAGCTGTTTTTT
TRBV30	.	TRBJ1-1	.	CACRKQGNTEAFF	TGTGCCTGCCGGAAACAGGGTAACACTGAAGCTTTCTTT
TRBV15	.	TRBJ1-5	TRBD1	CATSRGPGQETLAGNQPQHF	TGTGCCACCAGCAGGGGTCCGGGACAGGAAACGCTTGCGGGCAATCAGCCCCAGCATTTT
TRBV9	.	TRBJ2-7	.	CASSTRIASDEQYF	TGTGCCAGCAGCACCCGGATAGCGTCGGACGAGCAGTACTTC
TRBV6-2/TRBV6-3	few	TRBJ1-5	TRBD1	CASSTTGTGPQHF	TGTGCCAGCAGTACGACAGGGACGGGCCCCCAGCATTTT
TRBV10-3	.	TRBJ2-7	.	CAISARQGSYEQYF	TGTGCCATCAGTGCTAGGCAGGGGAGTTACGAGCAGTACTTC
TRBV7-9	.	TRBJ1-5	TRBD1	CASSPGTVGQPQHF	TGTGCCAGCAGCCCCGGGACAGTAGGACAGCCCCAGCATTTT
TRBV12-3/TRBV12-4	few	TRBJ2-3	.	CASSILYTQYF	TGTGCCAGCAGTATACTATATACGCAGTATTTT
TRBV30	.	TRBJ1-2	TRBD1	CACWAPPTGGEYGYTF	TGTGCCTGTTGGGCCCCCCCGACAGGGGGAGAATATGGCTACACCTTC
TRBV7-3	once	TRBJ2-3	TRBD2	CASSQGLAGGPDSTDTQYF	TGTGCCAGCAGCCAAGGTCTAGCGGGGGGGCCAGATAGCACAGATACGCAGTATTTT
TRBV4-1	.	TRBJ1-1	.	CASSQVIWGGTEAFF	TGCGCCAGCAGCCAAGTAATTTGGGGAGGCACTGAAGCTTTCTTT
TRBV2	.	TRBJ2-7	.	CASRRTVSEQYF	TGTGCCAGCAGACGGACAGTCTCCGAGCAGTACTTC
TRBV24-1	once	TRBJ1-2	TRBD1	CATSDSTGVGYGYTF	TGTGCCACCAGTGATTCGACAGGGGTGGGCTATGGCTACACCTTC
TRBV5-1	many	TRBJ1-3	TRBD1	CASSLAGGNTIYF	TGCGCCAGCAGCTTGGCAGGGGGGAACACCATATATTTT
TRBV9	few	TRBJ2-7	TRBD1	CASSDGTGVDEQYF	TGTGCCAGCAGCGACGGGACAGGGGTGGACGAGCAGTACTTC
TRBV7-9	.	TRBJ2-7	.	CASGTVSYEQYF	TGTGCCAGCGGGACTGTTTCCTACGAGCAGTACTTC
TRBV6-5	.	TRBJ1-2	TRBD1	CASSYSRQGATGGYTF	TGTGCCAGCAGTTACTCCCGACAGGGGGCGACGGGGGGCTACACCTTC
TRBV2	once	TRBJ1-5	.	CASCLAGGQPQHF	TGTGCCAGCTGCCTTGCGGGGGGTCAGCCCCAGCATTTT
TRBV6-6	few	TRBJ2-1	TRBD1	CASSRRPGQTSQSSYNEQFF	TGTGCCAGCAGCCGACGGCCGGGACAGACGAGTCAAAGCTCCTACAATGAGCAGTTCTTC
TRBV5-1	.	TRBJ1-2	.	CASSSQPTAQPSGGYTF	TGCGCCAGCAGCTCCCAACCGACAGCCCAACCCTCTGGGGGCTACACCTTC
TRBV19	.	TRBJ1-2	.	CASTPGRNSEFSGYTF	TGTGCCAGTACCCCAGGGAGGAACTCGGAATTCTCTGGCTACACCTTC
TRBV18	.	TRBJ1-3	TRBD1	CASSPYDRGGPTGNTIYF	TGTGCCAGCTCACCATACGACAGGGGAGGACCCACTGGAAACACCATATATTTT
TRBV7-9	.	TRBJ1-1	TRBD1	CASSPGTGIVAFF	TGTGCCAGCAGCCCCGGGACAGGGATCGTAGCTTTCTTT
TRBV28	once	TRBJ2-2	.	CASSRASILASGELFF	TGTGCCAGCAGCCGAGCTAGCATTCTGGCTTCCGGGGAGCTGTTTTTT
TRBV6-1	.	TRBJ1-2	.	CASSEWVAGMDYGYTF	TGTGCCAGCAGTGAATGGGTGGCAGGGATGGACTATGGCTACACCTTC
TRBV6-5	.	TRBJ1-3	.	CASRRTRSGNTIYF	TGTGCCAGCAGAAGAACGAGATCTGGAAACACCATATATTTT
TRBV11-3	.	TRBJ1-2	.	CASSLAPRGDGYTF	TGTGCCAGCAGCTTAGCTCCCAGGGGCGATGGCTACACCTTC
TRBV5-6	.	TRBJ2-5	TRBD1	CASSPQGGETQYF	TGTGCCAGCAGCCCACAGGGGGGAGAGACCCAGTACTTC
TRBV7-8	.	TRBJ2-1	.	CASRAAGSSYNEQFF	TGTGCCAGCAGGGCAGCGGGTAGCTCCTACAATGAGCAGTTCTTC
TRBV30	once	TRBJ1-2	.	CAWSLSGGYGYTF	TGTGCCTGGAGTCTATCTGGAGGCTATGGCTACACCTTC
TRBV4-1	.	TRBJ1-3	.	CASSQDQGLSGNTIYF	TGCGCCAGCAGCCAAGATCAGGGCCTCTCTGGAAACACCATATATTTT
TRBV12-3/TRBV12-4	.	TRBJ1-2	.	CASSTGIGYGYTF	TGTGCCAGCAGTACAGGGATCGGGTATGGCTACACCTTC
TRBV9	.	TRBJ1-2	.	CASSPHQGPHSGYTF	TGTGCCAGCAGCCCGCATCAGGGTCCCCACTCTGGCTACACCTTC
TRBV2	.	TRBJ2-2	.	CASSEVRVAGELFF	TGTGCCAGCAGTGAAGTACGGGTAGCCGGGGAGCTGTTTTTT
TRBV5-4	few	TRBJ2-1	TRBD2	CASSLPAGGSGEQFF	TGTGCCAGCAGCTTACCAGCGGGGGGCTCTGGTGAGCAGTTCTTC
TRBV30	.	TRBJ1-2	.	CAWSEQRVYGYTF	TGTGCCTGGAGTGAGCAGCGGGTCTATGGCTACACCTTC
TRBV24-1	once	TRBJ2-3	.	CATSVVQGSTDTQYF	TGTGCCACCAGTGTCGTACAGGGTAGCACAGATACGCAGTATTTT
TRBV9	.	TRBJ2-3	TRBD2	CASSRRGLAFTDTQYF	TGTGCCAGCAGCAGGAGGGGACTAGCATTTACGGATACGCAGTATTTT
TRBV7-2	.	TRBJ1-2	.	CASSTQGWGYTF	TGTGCCAGCAGCACCCAGGGATGGGGCTACACCTTC